This TCR beta chain came from a study of T cell responses to AZD1222 COVID-19 vaccine. Whole-study results and caveats: No repertoire was sampled before or during the peak T cell response, only after it. Most donors were white British, females outnumbered males, and clonal diversity was possibly underestimated. Baseline serostatus was positive in only five to seven AZD1222 recipients. Spike-specific TCR depth and breadth grew after two AZD1222 doses.

A note on this clone: Its specificity is unknown.

Per germline, CDR1 MDHEN and CDR2 SYDVKM. This CDR3 is 12 amino acids long. Trimming took off 7 bases at V and 2 bases at J, with 9 bases between the two ends. The method was immunoSEQ multiplex PCR; TCRdb's version includes in-frame clones alone and lacks a portion of them. The repertoire holds 130,000 to 150,000 clones, with roughly 89% as singletons. The V and J genes are TRBV28 and TRBJ2-7; a possible D gene is TRBD2 (5 bases). Specimen: peripheral blood, collected on day 0 of AZD1222 vaccination. This clonotype originated in an adult in good health. The CDR3 DNA sequence: TGTGCCAGCAAAGAGGGAGCCTACGAGCAGTACTTC. Its protein is CASKEGAYEQYF.